Below, 20 T cell receptor beta chains from the same sample are listed, as sequenced in a study of shared clonotypes between healthy human individuals. Only in-frame clones appear in the TCRdb table, and some are missing; sequencing was by immunoSEQ multiplex PCR. The profile shows over a million clones, 95% to 99% of them singletons. Sequences were obtained from naive CD4+ T cells sorted from blood. Subset: CD45RA+ positively selected. The receptors were gathered from a man younger than 40 in good health.

The chain is built from TRBV2 and TRBJ2-7; 8 bases match TRBD1. Germline trimming cut 5 bases from V and 10 bases from J; bases unmatched to any gene: 7. This CDR3 comprises 12 residues. Germline V lookup: CDR1 SNHLY, CDR2 FYNNEI. CDR3 in amino acids: CASSKTGVGQYF. The CDR3 bases are TGTGCCAGCAGTAAGACAGGGGTAGGTCAGTACTTC.

J is TRBJ2-7 and V is TRBV2, with a weak D call TRBD1 (6 bases). V was pared by 10 bases and J by 4 bases, with 17 bases between. The length of the CDR3 is 13 residues. In germline, CDR1 is SNHLY, CDR2 FYNNEI. For the CDR3, the DNA is TGTGCCATCGGCGAACTCAGGGGTTACGAGCAGTACTTC. Translation gives CAIGELRGYEQYF. Together with reference TRBV2 and TRBJ2-7, the CDR3 gives the full variable domain: EPEVTQTPSHQVTQMGQEVILRCVPISNHLYFYWYRQILGQKVEFLVSFYNNEISEKSEIFDDQFSVERPDGSNFTLKIRSTKLEDSAMYFCAIGELRGYEQYFGPGTRLTVT.

This sequence joins TRBV30 and TRBJ2-7; D remains ambiguous. The CDR3 has 15 residues. Germline V lookup: CDR1 GTSNPN, CDR2 SVGIG (reference sequence). The germline V and J ends were trimmed by 3 bases and 2 bases, with 17 bases remaining between them. The CDR3 sequence: CAWRFVVGRTYEQYF. The CDR3 nucleotides read TGTGCCTGGAGATTTGTGGTAGGCCGCACCTACGAGCAGTACTTC.

The rearrangement joins TRBV6-6 to TRBJ2-7; maybe TRBD1 (5 bases). Germline V CDR1 and CDR2: MNHNY, SVGAGI (reference sequence). There are 13 residues in the CDR3. V was cut by 4 bases and J by 3 bases, with 10 bases left in between. CDR3 DNA sequence: TGTGCCAGCAGTTTTGACGGACACTACGAGCAGTACTTC. Translation: CASSFDGHYEQYF.

The chain couples TRBV15 to TRBJ2-7; TRBD1 agrees at 12 bases. Germline V gives CDR1 LNHNV, CDR2 YYDKDF (reference sequence). The V gene end was trimmed by 4 bases and the J gene end by 6 bases; junction bases not matched to a gene: 4. The CDR3 spans 14 residues. CDR3 protein: CATSTGQGAGEQYF. The CDR3, as DNA: TGTGCCACCAGCACGGGACAGGGGGCGGGCGAGCAGTACTTC.

The J gene is TRBJ2-7, the V gene TRBV9; 7 positions agree with TRBD1. V shed 4 bases, J shed 5 bases, and the junction held 9 bases outside the gene matches. Germline V gives CDR1 SGDLS, CDR2 YYNGEE. The CDR3 length is 14 residues. CDR3 nucleotide sequence: TGTGCCAGCAGCCCCGGAGCAGGGGGTCACGAGCAGTACTTC. It encodes CASSPGAGGHEQYF.

The chain uses TRBV28 and TRBJ2-7; D possibly uses TRBD1 or TRBD2 (6 bases each). The CDR3 runs to 12 residues. The germline gives CDR1 MDHEN, CDR2 SYDVKM. Trimming took off 5 bases at V and 7 bases at J, with 12 bases between the two ends. CDR3: CASSMGGAEQYF. The DNA for the CDR3 is TGTGCCAGCAGTATGGGGGGCGCTGAGCAGTACTTC.

The chain couples TRBV4-1 to TRBJ2-4; D remains unclear. The CDR3 sequence is 17 residues long. V was pared by 0 bases and J by 8 bases, with 20 bases between. Germline assignment: CDR1 MGHRA and CDR2 YSYEKL. CDR3 sequence (DNA): TGCGCCAGCAGCCAAGATCTCGGACGGCACACGGCGTACATTCAGTACTTC. As protein: CASSQDLGRHTAYIQYF.

The chain is built from TRBV7-3 and TRBJ1-1; weak D call: TRBD1 (5 bases). Trimming took off 0 bases at V and 5 bases at J, with 13 bases between the two ends. CDR1 is SGHTA, CDR2 FQGTGA, per germline. CDR3 length equals 15 residues. The CDR3 spells CASSLTGGTGTEAFF. The CDR3 coding sequence is TGTGCCAGCAGCTTAACGGGAGGGACGGGAACTGAAGCTTTCTTT.

A single count supports this clone. The chain is built from TRBV14 and TRBJ1-2; D remains ambiguous. Trimming stripped 1 base from V and 1 base from J, with 7 bases between. The germline V gene encodes CDR1 SGHDN and CDR2 FVKESK. The CDR3 runs 14 residues. CDR3 DNA sequence: TGTGCCAGCAGCCAAGTTACCGGTAACTATGGCTACACCTTC. Residues: CASSQVTGNYGYTF.

CDR3 sequence: CASREKQGSYNEQFF. For the CDR3, the DNA is TGTGCCAGCAGAGAGAAACAGGGCTCCTACAATGAGCAGTTCTTC. The genes are TRBV5-4 and TRBJ2-1; tentative D call: TRBD1 (6 bases). The CDR3 spans 15 residues. Trimming removed 5 bases at V and 0 bases at J, with 12 bases between. Per the germline V gene, CDR1 is SGHNT and CDR2 is YYREEE (reference sequence).

This chain links TRBV5-1 with TRBJ2-7, with 11 bases identical to TRBD1. This CDR3 is built from 15 residues. CDR1 is SGHRS, CDR2 YFSETQ, per germline. The V and J ends lost 4 bases and 5 bases, in that order; junction bases with no gene match: 8. The DNA for the CDR3 is TGCGCCAGCAGCCTCCAGGGACAGGGGGTAGACGAGCAGTACTTC. Translation gives CASSLQGQGVDEQYF. Using reference TRBV5-1 and TRBJ2-7 for the parts outside the CDR3, the full variable domain is KAGVTQTPRYLIKTRGQQVTLSCSPISGHRSVSWYQQTPGQGLQFLFEYFSETQRNKGNFPGRFSGRQFSNSRSEMNVSTLELGDSALYLCASSLQGQGVDEQYFGPGTRLTVT.

V and J are TRBV30 and TRBJ1-5; 7 positions match TRBD1. From germline, CDR1 is GTSNPN and CDR2 SVGIG (reference sequence). J gave up 6 bases and V 1 base, and 6 bases lay outside the gene matches. This CDR3 is built from 14 residues. The CDR3 nucleotides are TGTGCCTGGAGTGGTGAAGGGGGCGTTCAGCCCCAGCATTTT. This encodes CAWSGEGGVQPQHF.

The chain has TRBV9 and TRBJ2-4; 9 nucleotides line up with TRBD2. Germline-derived CDR1 and CDR2 are SGDLS and YYNGEE. J was trimmed by 7 bases and V by 0 bases; bases with no gene match: 5. The CDR3 is 15 residues long. The CDR3 is CASSVGASGINIQYF. CDR3 DNA sequence: TGTGCCAGCAGCGTAGGTGCTAGCGGGATCAACATTCAGTACTTC.

The chain carries TRBV5-1 and TRBJ2-1; 8 nucleotides line up with TRBD2. V shed 4 bases and J 11 bases; nucleotides not matched to a gene: 11. The germline V gene has CDR1 SGHRS and CDR2 YFSETQ. The CDR3 spans 14 residues. The CDR3 DNA sequence: TGCGCCAGCAGCCCCAGGACTAGCAGTCTGAAGCAGTTCTTC. It is translated as CASSPRTSSLKQFF.

The chain is built from TRBV29-1 and TRBJ2-7; 7 nucleotides align to TRBD2. In germline, CDR1 is SQVTM, CDR2 ANQGSEA. With 6 bases clipped from V and 2 bases from J, the junction kept 7 bases outside the gene matches. CDR3 length: 13 residues. The CDR3 nucleotides read TGCAGCGTAACGCCTAGCGGAGCCTACGAGCAGTACTTC. This sequence encodes CSVTPSGAYEQYF.

This chain links TRBV6-1 with TRBJ1-1; D call uncertain. V was cut by 2 bases and J by 0 bases, with 4 bases left in between. CDR1 is MNHNS and CDR2 is SASEGT in the germline V gene. The CDR3 has 13 amino acids. CDR3 bases: TGTGCCAGCAGTGAACGGGTGAACACTGAAGCTTTCTTT. This translates into CASSERVNTEAFF.

This chain uses TRBV6-1 with TRBJ1-5, with D tentatively TRBD1 (6 bases). Germline values: CDR1 MNHNS, CDR2 SASEGT. CDR3 length: 13 amino acids. V lost 2 bases and J lost 7, with 9 bases in between. The CDR3 sequence is CASSETGQQPQHF. The CDR3 DNA is TGTGCCAGCAGTGAAACAGGGCAGCAGCCCCAGCATTTT.

J is TRBJ2-6 and V is TRBV6-5; unclear D gene. This CDR3 region has 14 residues. V shed 9 bases and J shed 0 bases, with 9 bases lying between them. CDR1 and CDR2 from the germline V gene are MNHEY and SVGAGI. CDR3 protein: CASFKGSGANVLTF. CDR3 nucleotides: TGTGCCAGTTTCAAGGGCTCTGGGGCCAACGTCCTGACTTTC.

This chain joins TRBV2 and TRBJ2-5, with D unclear. V was shortened by 11 bases and J by 0 bases, with 10 bases between the two germline ends. In germline, CDR1 is SNHLY, CDR2 FYNNEI. This CDR3 region has 12 residues. The CDR3 nucleotides read TGTGCCGGCTCCTTGTACCAAGAGACCCAGTACTTC. Amino acid sequence: CAGSLYQETQYF.